These T cell receptor beta chains were read from a single sample in a study of brain T cells in children with intractable seizures. The assay was immunoSEQ multiplex PCR, and TCRdb's table has in-frame clones only and misses some. The profile covers around 80,000 clones, with around nine tenths appearing a single time and around 24% taken by the ten largest. The specimen was peripheral blood, collected at surgery. All receptors come from a girl aged 2 to 10 with Rasmussen encephalitis and intractable seizures. Both conserved end residues are part of each CDR3. A D gene is named only where the DNA matches it firmly. The size of a clone is reported for some rows only, either as once, few or many, or as a class for expanded clones.

J gene: TRBJ2-7
V gene: TRBV9
D gene: NA
clone size: NA
CDR3 DNA: TGTGCCAGCAGCGAAGGTGGGACGGCCTCCTACGAGCAGTACTTC
CDR3 protein: CASSEGGTASYEQYF

J gene: TRBJ1-1
V gene: TRBV27
D gene: NA
clone size: NA
CDR3 DNA: TGTGCCAGCAGACTCGGGACGGCCAATGAAGCTTTCTTT
CDR3 protein: CASRLGTANEAFF

J gene: TRBJ1-1
V gene: TRBV18
D gene: NA
clone size: NA
CDR3 DNA: TGTGCCAGCTCACCAGGGAAGTCACCCTACAGTGAAGCTTTCTTT
CDR3 protein: CASSPGKSPYSEAFF

J gene: TRBJ1-3
V gene: TRBV5-4
D gene: NA
clone size: NA
CDR3 DNA: TGTGCCAGCAGCTTGCGGGGCTCTGGAAACACCATATATTTT
CDR3 protein: CASSLRGSGNTIYF

J gene: TRBJ2-6
V gene: TRBV27
D gene: NA
clone size: NA
CDR3 DNA: TGTGCCAGCCAAGGTTTGGCCAACGTCCTGACTTTC
CDR3 protein: CASQGLANVLTF

J gene: TRBJ1-5
V gene: TRBV2
D gene: NA
clone size: few
CDR3 DNA: TGTGCCAGCAGTGAATTAGCTAGGAACTCAAGGGGGGCCCAGCATTTT
CDR3 protein: CASSELARNSRGAQHF

J gene: TRBJ2-2
V gene: TRBV10-1
D gene: TRBD1
clone size: NA
CDR3 DNA: TGCGCCGGAGGGACAGGGGACACCGGGGAGCTGTTTTTT
CDR3 protein: CAGGTGDTGELFF

J gene: TRBJ2-7
V gene: TRBV6-1
D gene: NA
clone size: NA
CDR3 DNA: TGTGCCAGCAGTGAACTGCGCGGCTACGAGCAGTACTTC
CDR3 protein: CASSELRGYEQYF

J gene: TRBJ2-7
V gene: TRBV19
D gene: NA
clone size: NA
CDR3 DNA: TGTGCCAGTAGCCCGGACGGCTTTGGCTACGAGCAGTACTTC
CDR3 protein: CASSPDGFGYEQYF

J gene: TRBJ1-5
V gene: TRBV11-2
D gene: TRBD1
clone size: NA
CDR3 DNA: TGTGCCAGCAGCTTAGGGGACAGGGGGCCGCGGCAGCCCCAGCATTTT
CDR3 protein: CASSLGDRGPRQPQHF

J gene: TRBJ1-3
V gene: TRBV2
D gene: NA
clone size: NA
CDR3 DNA: TGTGCCAGCACCAGAGGCTCTGGAAACACCATATATTTT
CDR3 protein: CASTRGSGNTIYF

J gene: TRBJ1-2
V gene: TRBV19
D gene: TRBD1
clone size: NA
CDR3 DNA: TGTGCCAGTAGTCCCCGAATCCAGGGGGCGAACTATGGCTACACCTTC
CDR3 protein: CASSPRIQGANYGYTF